These 27 T cell receptor beta chains were all obtained from the same sample, sequenced in a study of OX40 agonist ivuxolimab in advanced cancers. Profiled with immunoSEQ multiplex PCR; TCRdb holds only in-frame clones, not every one. This table holds roughly 50,000 clones, 90% to 95% found once. The sample consisted of CD4+ or CD8+ T cells sorted from blood, taken in a trial of the OX40 agonist ivuxolimab. These receptors came from an adult with an advanced solid tumor such as melanoma, head and neck, liver or kidney cancer.

The chain combines TRBV6-1 with TRBJ2-5; tentatively, D is TRBD1 or TRBD2 (5 bases each). CDR3 length: 13 residues. Germline CDR1 and CDR2: MNHNS and SASEGT. V lost 1 base and J lost 5, with 8 bases in between. For the CDR3, the DNA is TGTGCCAGCAGTGAAGGAGGGGAGGAGACCCAGTACTTC. This codes for CASSEGGEETQYF.

The V call is TRBV21-1, the J call TRBJ2-2; TRBD2 is taken as the D call from the table, unchecked against the DNA. TRBV21-1 is flagged as a pseudogene. The CDR3 has 16 residues. The CDR3 DNA sequence: TGTGCCAGCAGCAGAAACCGGGACTCCTACACCGGGGAGCTGTTTTTT. Its translation: CASSRNRDSYTGELFF.

CDR3 coding DNA: TGCGCCAGCAGCTTGAGCGGGGACCATTATCAGCCCCAGCATTTT. Its protein is CASSLSGDHYQPQHF. The chain employs TRBV5-1 and TRBJ1-5; tentative D call: TRBD1 (5 bases). Germline assignment: CDR1 SGHRS and CDR2 YFSETQ. V lost 1 base and J lost 5, with 13 bases in between. This CDR3 spans 15 amino acids.

The chain recombines TRBV5-6 with TRBJ2-1; D might be TRBD2 (6 bases). V was trimmed by 3 bases and J by 8 bases, leaving 12 bases between them. From germline, CDR1 is SGHDT and CDR2 YYEEEE. The CDR3 is made up of 13 amino acids. CDR3 DNA sequence: TGTGCCAGCAGCTCCTTCGGCGGGGATGAGCAGTTCTTC. Its protein is CASSSFGGDEQFF.

The chain couples TRBV15 to TRBJ2-5, with D perhaps TRBD2 (5 bases). The CDR3 consists of 12 residues. CDR1 and CDR2 (germline): LNHNV, YYDKDF (reference sequence). V was shortened by 0 bases and J by 13 bases, with 12 bases between the two germline ends. The CDR3 sequence: CATSRDHRTAYF. CDR3 nucleotides: TGTGCCACCAGCAGAGATCATAGGACTGCGTACTTC. The entire variable domain, with the rest obtained from reference TRBV15 and TRBJ2-5, is as follows: DAMVIQNPRYQVTQFGKPVTLSCSQTLNHNVMYWYQQKSSQAPKLLFHYYDKDFNNEADTPDNFQSRRPNTSFCFLDIRSPGLGDTAMYLCATSRDHRTAYFGPGTRLLVL.

This rearrangement joins TRBV20-1 to TRBJ1-2, with D tentatively TRBD1 (6 bases). Looked up from germline, CDR1 is DFQATT and CDR2 is SNEGSKA (reference sequence). This CDR3 is 11 amino acids long. The chain's CDR3 is CRQDSSRGYTF. The CDR3 bases are TGCAGACAGGACAGCTCGCGTGGCTACACCTTC.

V is TRBV5-6 and J is TRBJ2-7, with 9 bases identical to TRBD2. CDR1 SGHDT and CDR2 YYEEEE come from the germline V gene. The CDR3 loop spans 14 amino acids. J was trimmed by 3 bases and V by 2 bases; bases with no gene match: 3. In DNA, the CDR3 is TGTGCCAGCAGCTTCAGCGGGGGGTTCTACGAGCAGTACTTC. Its translation is CASSFSGGFYEQYF.

The rearrangement joins TRBV5-4 to TRBJ2-1; possibly TRBD1 or TRBD2 for D (5 bases each). This CDR3 spans 16 amino acids. Germline assignment: CDR1 SGHNT and CDR2 YYREEE (reference sequence). The V gene lost 3 bases and the J gene lost 5 bases, with 18 bases spanning the gap. CDR3: CASSSKTGTYHNEQFF. The CDR3, as DNA: TGTGCCAGCAGCTCGAAGACCGGGACCTACCACAATGAGCAGTTCTTC.

This chain links TRBV5-4 with TRBJ2-3; D is unresolved. V shed 4 bases and J shed 6 bases, with 15 bases lying between them. The CDR3 is 14 amino acids. The germline CDR1 and CDR2 sequences are SGHNT and YYREEE (reference sequence). The CDR3 nucleotides read TGTGCCAGCAGCGACGGACCGCTGGAGGATACGCAGTATTTT. This encodes CASSDGPLEDTQYF.

This chain joins TRBV23-1 and TRBJ2-3, with D perhaps TRBD2 (6 bases). TRBV23-1 is filed as an ORF, its function uncertain. V was pared by 5 bases and J by 1 base, with 13 bases between. This CDR3 region has 15 residues. CDR3 loop: CASSYAWRGTDTQYF. The CDR3 DNA sequence: TGCGCCAGCAGTTACGCCTGGAGGGGCACAGATACGCAGTATTTT.

V gene TRBV4-1 combines with J gene TRBJ2-7; 8 bases fit TRBD1. This CDR3 comprises 13 residues. V shed 4 bases and J 5 bases; nucleotides not matched to a gene: 4. Per germline, CDR1 MGHRA and CDR2 YSYEKL. DNA for the CDR3: TGCGCCAGCAGCCGACAGGGGCACCACGAGCAGTACTTC. This sequence encodes CASSRQGHHEQYF.

The V call is TRBV7-9, the J call TRBJ2-7, with unresolved D. Germline V gene data show CDR1 as SEHNR and CDR2 as FQNEAQ (reference sequence). Trimming left V 4 bases short and J 2 bases short, with 3 bases between. CDR3 length equals 11 residues. CDR3 nucleotides: TGTGCCAGCAGCTATACCTACGAGCAGTACTTC. It yields the protein CASSYTYEQYF.

The rearrangement joins TRBV2 to TRBJ1-5; 9 bases match TRBD1. Unmatched junction bases numbered 9, after V lost 3 bases and J lost 9 bases. This CDR3 has 15 residues. Germline V lookup: CDR1 SNHLY, CDR2 FYNNEI. CDR3 sequence reads: CASSDGTGQVWPQHF. CDR3 DNA: TGTGCCAGCAGTGACGGGACAGGGCAAGTCTGGCCCCAGCATTTT.

CDR3 DNA: TGCGCCAGCAGCCCTTACAAGGAAGCGGGGGACACTGAAGCTTTCTTT. Its protein is CASSPYKEAGDTEAFF. The rearrangement joins TRBV5-1 to TRBJ1-1; D possibly corresponds to TRBD1 (5 bases). CDR1 SGHRS and CDR2 YFSETQ come from the germline V gene. This CDR3 region has 16 residues. V dropped 4 bases and J dropped 3 bases, with 19 bases sitting between them.

The CDR3, as DNA: TGTGCCAGCAGCCTAGGGGACAGGGCGTATGGCCCCGGGGAGCTGTTTTTT. Protein product: CASSLGDRAYGPGELFF. V gene TRBV7-6 combines with J gene TRBJ2-2, with 9 nucleotides matching TRBD1. Germline V gene data show CDR1 as SGHVS and CDR2 as FNYEAQ. V was pared by 5 bases and J by 6 bases, with 13 bases of the junction left unmatched. The CDR3 is 17 residues long. The complete variable domain, with remaining parts taken from reference TRBV7-6 and TRBJ2-2, reads GAGVSQSPRYKVTKRGQDVALRCDPISGHVSLYWYRQALGQGPEFLTYFNYEAQQDKSGLPNDRFSAERPEGSISTLTIQRTEQRDSAMYRCASSLGDRAYGPGELFFGEGSRLTVL.

V gene TRBV9 combines with J gene TRBJ1-4; D unresolved. The CDR3 totals 17 residues. V shed 0 bases and J shed 0 bases, with 12 bases lying between them. The germline V gene has CDR1 SGDLS and CDR2 YYNGEE. CDR3 in amino acids: CASSVGPHYATNEKLFF. The CDR3, as DNA: TGTGCCAGCAGCGTAGGCCCCCATTATGCAACTAATGAAAAACTGTTTTTT.

The chain is built from TRBV29-1 and TRBJ1-2, with a tentative D call TRBD1 (6 bases). This CDR3 has 12 residues. Germline assignment: CDR1 SQVTM and CDR2 ANQGSEA. Trimming took off 5 bases at V and 4 bases at J, with 11 bases between the two ends. The CDR3 nucleotides read TGCAGCGTTCCCCACAGGGCCTATGGCTACACCTTC. Amino acids: CSVPHRAYGYTF. Based on the CDR3 plus reference TRBV29-1 and TRBJ1-2, the full variable domain is SAVISQKPSRDICQRGTSLTIQCQVDSQVTMMFWYRQQPGQSLTLIATANQGSEATYESGFVIDKFPISRPNLTFSTLTVSNMSPEDSSIYLCSVPHRAYGYTFGSGTRLTVV.

The sample holds one count of this clone. The gene calls are TRBV20-1 and TRBJ2-3; the D is unclear. Trimming left V 1 base short and J 8 bases short, with 4 bases between. Germline V gene lookup returns CDR1 DFQATT and CDR2 SNEGSKA (reference sequence). The CDR3 runs to 10 residues. CDR3 bases: TGCAGTGCTAGAGGCGCTACGCAGTATTTT. Protein product: CSARGATQYF.

The chain carries TRBV29-1 and TRBJ2-5; D is uncertain. The CDR3 is 13 residues long. Trimming shortened V by 3 bases and J by 2 bases, and 10 bases separated the two germline ends. Germline loops: CDR1 SQVTM, CDR2 ANQGSEA. The CDR3 spells CSVELPTQETQYF. CDR3 in DNA: TGCAGCGTTGAGTTACCGACGCAAGAGACCCAGTACTTC.

The rearrangement links TRBV5-1 to TRBJ2-7; D possibly uses TRBD1 or TRBD2 (5 bases each). The ends were cut back, 0 bases at V and 0 bases at J, with 7 bases in the middle. The CDR3 has 14 amino acids. Germline V lookup: CDR1 SGHRS, CDR2 YFSETQ. CDR3 DNA: TGCGCCAGCAGCTTGGGAGGGGACTCCTACGAGCAGTACTTC. It encodes CASSLGGDSYEQYF.

This chain links TRBV19 with TRBJ1-4; 7 bases fit TRBD1. From germline, CDR1 is LNHDA and CDR2 SQIVND (reference sequence). The V segment lost 7 bases and the J segment 3 bases; nucleotides outside the gene matches: 2. This CDR3 contains 13 residues. The CDR3 sequence: CASIGQANEKLFF. The CDR3 DNA follows: TGTGCCAGTATCGGACAGGCTAATGAAAAACTGTTTTTT.

With respect to this clone: Other DNA sequences in the sample encode the same CDR3. The chain has TRBV6-1 and TRBJ2-7; TRBD2 is a possible D gene (5 bases). Between the trimmed V and J ends, which lost 6 bases and 2 bases, there was a span of 11 bases. This CDR3 spans 13 amino acids. Per germline, CDR1 MNHNS and CDR2 SASEGT. The CDR3 loop is CASRGGSTYEQYF. The CDR3 DNA reads TGTGCCAGCAGAGGAGGCAGCACCTACGAGCAGTACTTC.

The CDR3: CASSQGGFSGALHF. CDR3 DNA: TGTGCCAGCAGCCAAGGTGGCTTTTCGGGGGCCCTCCACTTT. The chain couples TRBV6-1 to TRBJ1-6; maybe TRBD1 (5 bases). The CDR3 has 14 amino acids. V was trimmed by 6 bases and J by 14 bases, leaving 20 bases between them. The V gene's germline CDR1 is MNHNS and CDR2 SASEGT.

The count of this clone is one. The chain combines TRBV2 with TRBJ1-3; the D gene is possibly TRBD1 (6 bases). V was trimmed by 6 bases and J by 2 bases, leaving 14 bases between them. From germline, CDR1 is SNHLY and CDR2 FYNNEI. CDR3 length: 15 amino acids. The CDR3 DNA is TGTGCCAGCAGCCATGAGGGGGGTGCTGGAAACACCATATATTTT. Its translation is CASSHEGGAGNTIYF.

The chain employs TRBV18 and TRBJ1-5, with a tentative D call TRBD1 (5 bases). Looked up from germline, CDR1 is KGHSH and CDR2 is LQKENI. There are 14 residues in the CDR3. V lost 2 bases to trimming and J lost 4 bases, with 9 bases between them. CDR3 protein: CASSPIQANQPQHF. The CDR3 DNA reads as TGTGCCAGCTCACCAATACAGGCAAATCAGCCCCAGCATTTT.

This clone was seen a single time. The chain joins TRBV13 to TRBJ1-5, with a tentative D call TRBD1 (5 bases). The V end was cut by 3 bases, the J end by 3 bases, with 6 bases between. The CDR3 is 13 residues long. The germline V gene encodes CDR1 PRHDT and CDR2 FYEKMQ (reference sequence). CDR3 nucleotide sequence: TGTGCCAGCAGCTTGGACAACAATCAGCCCCAGCATTTT. This sequence encodes CASSLDNNQPQHF.

The chain carries TRBV5-1 and TRBJ2-1, with TRBD2 matching over 9 bases. CDR1 and CDR2 (germline): SGHRS, YFSETQ. This CDR3 is 15 amino acids long. V lost 7 bases, J lost 6 bases, and 11 bases stayed unmatched. Here the CDR3 DNA reads TGCGCCAGCCGCACTTTAGCGGGAGTTGGCAATGAGCAGTTCTTC. This sequence encodes CASRTLAGVGNEQFF.